This is a list of T cell receptor beta chains from one sample in a study of cytomegalovirus exposure and HLA in healthy donors. Method: immunoSEQ multiplex PCR; TCRdb's copy keeps in-frame clones and lacks some. Of over 60,000 clones in the sample, 85% to 95% were seen once. Sample: PBMCs. The receptor set was obtained from a man in his late teens or twenties in good health and CMV-seronegative. Each CDR3 is given with its conserved first and last residue. The D gene is left open where the match is weak. Clone size is given for some rows only: seen once, a few or many times, or a class if the clone is expanded.

V,J,size,D,DNA,CDR3
TRBV11-2,TRBJ2-7,.,.,TGTGCCAGCAGCGCCTACTCACAGGGAGATGGGCAGTACTTC,CASSAYSQGDGQYF
TRBV7-6,TRBJ1-1,.,.,TGTGCCAGCAGCTTAGAGTTGGAGGGAAGCACTGAAGCTTTCTTT,CASSLELEGSTEAFF
TRBV6-1,TRBJ2-2,.,.,TGTGCCAGCAGTGAGTCAGCGGGGAACACCGGGGAGCTGTTTTTT,CASSESAGNTGELFF
TRBV13,TRBJ1-1,.,.,TGTGCCAGCAGCTTAAGAGGGCCCACTGAAGCTTTCTTT,CASSLRGPTEAFF
TRBV7-3,TRBJ2-1,.,.,TGTGCCAGCAGCTTAACCGGGGATGAGCAGTTCTTC,CASSLTGDEQFF
TRBV9,TRBJ1-5,.,TRBD1,TGTGCCAGCAGCCCGAGTACAGGGGGCCAGCCCCAGCATTTT,CASSPSTGGQPQHF
TRBV6-5,TRBJ2-7,.,TRBD1,TGTGCCAGCAGTGTCGACAGGGTTGCCTACGAGCAGTACTTC,CASSVDRVAYEQYF
TRBV6-1,TRBJ1-5,once,.,TGTGCCAGCAGGGCGGGGAATCAGCCCCAGCATTTT,CASRAGNQPQHF
TRBV6-4,TRBJ1-1,.,TRBD1,TGTGCCAGCAGTGTTAGACAGGGGGACACTGAAGCTTTCTTT,CASSVRQGDTEAFF
TRBV2,TRBJ2-5,.,.,TGTGCCAGCAGTGAAGGAGGATTGTCCCTGGCGGAGACCCAGTACTTC,CASSEGGLSLAETQYF
TRBV27,TRBJ2-3,.,TRBD2,TGTGCCAGCAGCCCGGGACTACCCATAAGCACAGATACGCAGTATTTT,CASSPGLPISTDTQYF
TRBV4-3,TRBJ2-3,once,TRBD2,TGCGCCAGCAGCCAAGGTGTGAATAGCGGGGATGGAGATACGCAGTATTTT,CASSQGVNSGDGDTQYF
TRBV7-2,TRBJ2-7,.,.,TGTGCCAGCAGCTCGTATTTGGGGGGTTACGAGCAGTACTTC,CASSSYLGGYEQYF
TRBV9,TRBJ2-5,.,TRBD2,TGTGCCAGCAGCTTTAGCGGGGGGGCGGAGACCCAGTACTTC,CASSFSGGAETQYF
TRBV27,TRBJ1-1,.,.,TGTGCCAGCAGCTTACAGGGTTGGAACACTGAAGCTTTCTTT,CASSLQGWNTEAFF
TRBV7-9,TRBJ1-2,.,.,TGTGCCAGCAGCTTAGCCGCAGAAGCTAACTATGGCTACACCTTC,CASSLAAEANYGYTF
TRBV15,TRBJ2-5,few,TRBD2,TGTGCCACCAGCAGGGGTAGCGGGGGGGCAGAAGAGACCCAGTACTTC,CATSRGSGGAEETQYF
TRBV5-1,TRBJ2-5,once,TRBD2,TGCGCCAGCAGCCCCGGACTAGCGGGGGGCCCGTGGCAAGAGACCCAGTACTTC,CASSPGLAGGPWQETQYF
TRBV18,TRBJ1-1,once,.,TGTGCCAGCAGCCAGGAGAACACTGAAGCTTTCTTT,CASSQENTEAFF
TRBV2,TRBJ1-2,.,.,TGTGCCAGCAGAGGAGCAGTTTACGGCTACACCTTC,CASRGAVYGYTF
TRBV25-1,TRBJ2-3,.,TRBD2,TGTGCCAGCAGTGGTATAGCGGGGGGGAGCACAGATACGCAGTATTTT,CASSGIAGGSTDTQYF
TRBV28,TRBJ2-2,.,.,TGTGCCAGCAGGCCCCGGGGACACCCTACCGGGGAGCTGTTTTTT,CASRPRGHPTGELFF
TRBV25-1,TRBJ1-1,.,TRBD1,TGTGCCAGCAGTGAACCGGGACAGGGAGCTTTGGTACCTTTCTTT,CASSEPGQGALVPFF
TRBV27,TRBJ1-2,.,.,TGTGCCAGCAGTTTATCGATAAGGACAGTTAACTATGGCTACACCTTC,CASSLSIRTVNYGYTF
TRBV12-5,TRBJ2-5,.,.,TGTGCTAGTGGTCCCCGGGATTTGTACCAAGAGACCCAGTACTTC,CASGPRDLYQETQYF
TRBV9,TRBJ1-6,.,.,TGTGCCAGCAGATACGATTTAGATTCACCCCTCCACTTT,CASRYDLDSPLHF
TRBV19,TRBJ2-6,once,TRBD2,TGTGCCAGTAAGCGGGGGGATACCTCTGGGGCCAACGTCCTGACTTTC,CASKRGDTSGANVLTF
TRBV19,TRBJ2-7,once,TRBD2,TGTGCCAGTAGTGGGGAGCGGGGGGGGGCCTCCTACGAGCAGTACTTC,CASSGERGGASYEQYF
TRBV9,TRBJ1-1,.,.,TGTGCCAGCAGCCCAAGGGGGACGGCGAACACTGAAGCTTTCTTT,CASSPRGTANTEAFF
TRBV9,TRBJ1-1,.,.,TGTGCCAGCAGCGTTGGTCCTGGGGGGTCCACTGAAGCTTTCTTT,CASSVGPGGSTEAFF
TRBV30,TRBJ2-7,.,TRBD1,TGTGCCTGGAGCCCGGGACAGGGCTTCGAGCAGTACTTC,CAWSPGQGFEQYF
TRBV19,TRBJ1-5,.,.,TGTGCCAGTAAGGTACAGGATTATAGCAATCAGCCCCAGCATTTT,CASKVQDYSNQPQHF
TRBV19,TRBJ2-3,.,.,TGTGCCAGTAGTAGACAGTACTCTAGCACAGATACGCAGTATTTT,CASSRQYSSTDTQYF
TRBV7-6,TRBJ2-2,.,.,TGTGCCAGCAGCCCCGGGGGGCTAACCACCGGGGAGCTGTTTTTT,CASSPGGLTTGELFF
TRBV27,TRBJ1-5,.,TRBD1,TGTGCCAGCAGTTTATCGCCCGGGACAGTGCGGCATTTT,CASSLSPGTVRHF
TRBV6-6,TRBJ1-5,.,TRBD1,TGTGCCAGCAGTGACAGGGGGTATAGCAATCAGCCCCAGCATTTT,CASSDRGYSNQPQHF
TRBV18,TRBJ2-5,.,TRBD1,TGTGCCAGCTCTCTAAGACAGGGGGCTGGGGAGACCCAGTACTTC,CASSLRQGAGETQYF
TRBV4-3,TRBJ1-1,.,.,TGCGCCAGCACCCAGAGCTGGGAGTCGAACACTGAAGCTTTCTTT,CASTQSWESNTEAFF
TRBV6-5,TRBJ2-3,.,.,TGTGCCAGCAGTTTACGACTCCCCACAGATACGCAGTATTTT,CASSLRLPTDTQYF
TRBV6-6,TRBJ1-5,.,.,TGTGCCAGCACCGGAGGAAGGGCGCGCCAGCCCCAGCATTTT,CASTGGRARQPQHF
TRBV19,TRBJ1-4,.,.,TGTGCCAGTAGTAGATTGAGGGCGGTAAATGAAAAACTGTTTTTT,CASSRLRAVNEKLFF
TRBV12-5,TRBJ1-2,.,TRBD1,TGTGCTAGTGGCCCAGATCCCGGGACAGGGGATGGCTACACCTTC,CASGPDPGTGDGYTF
TRBV6-4,TRBJ2-1,.,TRBD2,TGTGCCAGCAGTGGGACTAGCGGGGGGGCTGAGCAGTTCTTC,CASSGTSGGAEQFF
TRBV27,TRBJ2-5,once,.,TGTGCCAGCAGTTGGGGGAGGAAAGAGACCCAGTACTTC,CASSWGRKETQYF
TRBV13,TRBJ2-5,.,TRBD1,TGTGCCAGCAGCTCCGTGGGACAGGGCCCAGAGACCCAGTACTTC,CASSSVGQGPETQYF
TRBV7-2,TRBJ2-5,.,TRBD1,TGTGCCAGCAGCTTAGAAGGGGGCTCCCTAATCGAGACCCAGTACTTC,CASSLEGGSLIETQYF
TRBV9,TRBJ1-1,.,.,TGTGCCAGCAGCGTAGTAGGAGGAAACACTGAAGCTTTCTTT,CASSVVGGNTEAFF
TRBV7-9,TRBJ1-2,.,.,TGTGCCAGCAGCCATAGCAGCGGACTATTCTATGGCTACACCTTC,CASSHSSGLFYGYTF
TRBV2,TRBJ1-1,.,.,TGTGCCAGCAGTGAAGCACTCTTCGGAGCCAGAGAAGCTTTCTTT,CASSEALFGAREAFF
TRBV15,TRBJ1-5,.,.,TGTGCCACCAGCAGAGCCCGCGATCAGCCCCAGCATTTT,CATSRARDQPQHF
TRBV7-3,TRBJ1-1,.,.,TGTGCCAGCAGCTTGGGACATCAGAACACTGAAGCTTTCTTT,CASSLGHQNTEAFF
TRBV28,TRBJ1-1,.,.,TGTGCCAGCAGTTTCAGGATGAACACTGAAGCTTTCTTT,CASSFRMNTEAFF
TRBV18,TRBJ1-4,.,TRBD1,TGTGCCAGCTCACCCATAGACAGGGAGAATGAAAAACTGTTTTTT,CASSPIDRENEKLFF
TRBV6-5,TRBJ1-1,.,.,TGTGCCAGCAGTTACCAGACTGAAGCTTTCTTT,CASSYQTEAFF